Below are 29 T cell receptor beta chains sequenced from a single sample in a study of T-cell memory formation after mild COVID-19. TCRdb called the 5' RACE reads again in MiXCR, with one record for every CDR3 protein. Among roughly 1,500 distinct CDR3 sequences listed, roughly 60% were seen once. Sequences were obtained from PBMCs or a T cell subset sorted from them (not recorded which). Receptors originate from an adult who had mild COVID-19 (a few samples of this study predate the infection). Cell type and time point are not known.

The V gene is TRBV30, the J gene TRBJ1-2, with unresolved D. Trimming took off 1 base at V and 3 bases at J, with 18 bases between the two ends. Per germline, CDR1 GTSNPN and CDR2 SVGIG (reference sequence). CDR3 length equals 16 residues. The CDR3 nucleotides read TGTGCCTGGAGTGAGTCGGGGAGATTCGACTACTATGGCTACACCTTC. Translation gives CAWSESGRFDYYGYTF.

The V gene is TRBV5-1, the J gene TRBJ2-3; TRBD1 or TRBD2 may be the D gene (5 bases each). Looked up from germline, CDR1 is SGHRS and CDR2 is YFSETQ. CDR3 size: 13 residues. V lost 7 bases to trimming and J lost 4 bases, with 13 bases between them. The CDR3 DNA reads TGCGCCAGCCCCCCCCGGGGCCCAGATACGCAGTATTTT. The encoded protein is CASPPRGPDTQYF.

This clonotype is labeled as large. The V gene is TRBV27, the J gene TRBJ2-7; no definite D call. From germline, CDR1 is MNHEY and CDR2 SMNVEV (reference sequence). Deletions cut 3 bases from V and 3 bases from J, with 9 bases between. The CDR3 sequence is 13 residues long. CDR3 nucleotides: TGTGCCAGCAGTTTGGGCATGTTCTACGAGCAGTACTTC. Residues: CASSLGMFYEQYF.

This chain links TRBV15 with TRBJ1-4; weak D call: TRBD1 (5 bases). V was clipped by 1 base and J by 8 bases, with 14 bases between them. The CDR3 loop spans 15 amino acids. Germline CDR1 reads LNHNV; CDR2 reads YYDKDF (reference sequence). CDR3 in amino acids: CATSRGGLEVEKLFF. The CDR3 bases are TGTGCCACCAGCAGAGGGGGACTCGAGGTGGAAAAACTGTTTTTT.

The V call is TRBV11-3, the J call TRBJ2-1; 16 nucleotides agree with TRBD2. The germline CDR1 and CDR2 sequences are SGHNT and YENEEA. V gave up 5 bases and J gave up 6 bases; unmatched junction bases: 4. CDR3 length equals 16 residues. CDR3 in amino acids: CASSIGTSGGANEQFF. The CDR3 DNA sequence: TGTGCCAGCAGCATCGGGACTAGCGGGGGGGCCAATGAGCAGTTCTTC.

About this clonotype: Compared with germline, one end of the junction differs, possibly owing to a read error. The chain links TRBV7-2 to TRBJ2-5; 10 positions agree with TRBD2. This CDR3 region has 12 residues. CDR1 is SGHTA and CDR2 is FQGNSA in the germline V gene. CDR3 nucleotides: TGTGCCAGCAGCTTTGAGCGGGAGGGCCTGCACTTC. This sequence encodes CASSFEREGLHF.

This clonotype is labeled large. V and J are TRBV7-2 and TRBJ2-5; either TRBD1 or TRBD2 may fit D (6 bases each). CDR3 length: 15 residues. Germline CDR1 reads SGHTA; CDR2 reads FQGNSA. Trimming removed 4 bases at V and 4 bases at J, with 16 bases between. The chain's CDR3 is CASSSPGALRETQYF. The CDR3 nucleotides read TGTGCCAGCAGCTCCCCGGGGGCGCTCAGAGAGACCCAGTACTTC. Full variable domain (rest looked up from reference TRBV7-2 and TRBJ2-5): GAGVSQSPSNKVTEKGKDVELRCDPISGHTALYWYRQSLGQGLEFLIYFQGNSAPDKSGLPSDRFSAERTGGSVSTLTIQRTQQEDSAVYLCASSSPGALRETQYFGPGTRLLVL.

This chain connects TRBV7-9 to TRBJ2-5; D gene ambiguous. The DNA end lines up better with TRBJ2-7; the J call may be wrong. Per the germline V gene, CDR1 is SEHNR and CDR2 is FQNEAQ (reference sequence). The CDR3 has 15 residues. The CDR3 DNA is TGTGCCAGCAGCTCCCCTCGGGTTGGAACCTACGAGCAGTACTTC. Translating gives CASSSPRVGTYEQYF.

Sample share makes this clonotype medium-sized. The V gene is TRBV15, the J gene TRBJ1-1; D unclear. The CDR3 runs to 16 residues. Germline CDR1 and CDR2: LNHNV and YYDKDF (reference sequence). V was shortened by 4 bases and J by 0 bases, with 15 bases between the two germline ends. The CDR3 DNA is TGTGCCACCAGCACCTTGGCCCCCGGACTGAACACTGAAGCTTTCTTT. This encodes CATSTLAPGLNTEAFF.

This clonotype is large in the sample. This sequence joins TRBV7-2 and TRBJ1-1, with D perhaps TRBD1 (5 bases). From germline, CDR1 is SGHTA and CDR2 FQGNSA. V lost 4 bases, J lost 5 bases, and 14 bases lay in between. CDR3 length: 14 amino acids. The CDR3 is CASSSQGIGTEAFF. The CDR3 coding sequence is TGTGCCAGCAGCTCCCAGGGAATTGGGACTGAAGCTTTCTTT.

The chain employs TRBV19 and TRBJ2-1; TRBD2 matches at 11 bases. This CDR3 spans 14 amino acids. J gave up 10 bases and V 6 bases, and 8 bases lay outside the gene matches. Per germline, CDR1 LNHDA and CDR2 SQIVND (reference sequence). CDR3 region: CASSGGLAEWEQFF. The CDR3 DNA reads TGTGCCAGTAGCGGGGGACTAGCGGAGTGGGAGCAGTTCTTC.

CDR3 in DNA: TGTGCCAGCAGCTTAGCGGGGTACGAGCAGTACTTC. Protein product: CASSLAGYEQYF. The V call is TRBV11-3, the J call TRBJ2-7; D possibly corresponds to TRBD2 (5 bases). V gave up 1 base and J gave up 4 bases, with 5 bases separating them. From germline, CDR1 is SGHNT and CDR2 YENEEA. The CDR3 length is 12 residues.

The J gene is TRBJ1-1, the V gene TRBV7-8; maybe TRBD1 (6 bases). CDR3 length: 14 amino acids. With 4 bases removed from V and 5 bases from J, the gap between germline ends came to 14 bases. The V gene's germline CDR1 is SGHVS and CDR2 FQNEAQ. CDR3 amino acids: CASSSVAGDTEAFF. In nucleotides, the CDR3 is TGTGCCAGCAGCTCTGTAGCAGGGGATACTGAAGCTTTCTTT.

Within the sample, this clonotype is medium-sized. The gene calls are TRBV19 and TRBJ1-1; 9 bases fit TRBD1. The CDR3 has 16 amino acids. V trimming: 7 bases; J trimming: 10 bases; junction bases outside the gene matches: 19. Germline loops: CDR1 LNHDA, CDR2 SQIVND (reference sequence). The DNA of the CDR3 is TGTGCCAGTATCGGGACAGGGTCTCGAGTATCAGGGGGAGCTTTCTTT. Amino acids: CASIGTGSRVSGGAFF.

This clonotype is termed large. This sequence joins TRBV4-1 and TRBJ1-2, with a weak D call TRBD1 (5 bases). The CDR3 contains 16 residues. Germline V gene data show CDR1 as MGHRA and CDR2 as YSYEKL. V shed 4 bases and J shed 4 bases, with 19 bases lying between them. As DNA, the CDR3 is TGCGCCAGCAGCCCACTCCCCCAGGGAAAGAGCTATGGCTACACCTTC. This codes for CASSPLPQGKSYGYTF.

CDR3 sequence reads: CASSPTSGMAEQFF. The DNA for the CDR3 is TGTGCCAGCAGCCCGACTAGCGGGATGGCTGAGCAGTTCTTC. The chain combines TRBV4-2 with TRBJ2-1; 11 bases map to TRBD2. The CDR3 consists of 14 residues. Germline V gene data show CDR1 as LGHNA and CDR2 as YNFKEQ. Trimming took 4 bases from V and 9 from J; bases not matched to a gene: 5.

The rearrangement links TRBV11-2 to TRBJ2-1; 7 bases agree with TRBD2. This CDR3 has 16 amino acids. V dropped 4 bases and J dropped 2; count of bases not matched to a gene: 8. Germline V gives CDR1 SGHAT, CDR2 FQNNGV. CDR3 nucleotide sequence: TGTGCCAGCAGCTCACGAGCGGGGACTGCCTACAATGAGCAGTTCTTC. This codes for CASSSRAGTAYNEQFF.

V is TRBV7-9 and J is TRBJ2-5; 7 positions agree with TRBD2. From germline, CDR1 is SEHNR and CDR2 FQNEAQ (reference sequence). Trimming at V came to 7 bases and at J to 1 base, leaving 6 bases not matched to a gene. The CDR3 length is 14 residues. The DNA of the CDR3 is TGTGCCAGCACCCTCGCGGGAGTCCAAGAGACCCAGTACTTC. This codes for CASTLAGVQETQYF.

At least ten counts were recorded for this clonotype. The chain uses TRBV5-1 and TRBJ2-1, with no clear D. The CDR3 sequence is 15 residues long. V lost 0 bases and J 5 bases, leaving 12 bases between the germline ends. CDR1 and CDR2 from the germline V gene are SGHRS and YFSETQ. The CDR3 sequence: CASSLDEPTDNEQFF. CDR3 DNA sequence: TGCGCCAGCAGCTTGGACGAGCCTACCGACAATGAGCAGTTCTTC.

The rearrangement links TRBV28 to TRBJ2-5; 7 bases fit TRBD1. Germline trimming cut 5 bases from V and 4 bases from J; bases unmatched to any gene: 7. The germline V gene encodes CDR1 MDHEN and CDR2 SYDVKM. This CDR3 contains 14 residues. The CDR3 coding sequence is TGTGCCAGCAGTACTCCCCGACAGGGAGAGACCCAGTACTTC. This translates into CASSTPRQGETQYF.

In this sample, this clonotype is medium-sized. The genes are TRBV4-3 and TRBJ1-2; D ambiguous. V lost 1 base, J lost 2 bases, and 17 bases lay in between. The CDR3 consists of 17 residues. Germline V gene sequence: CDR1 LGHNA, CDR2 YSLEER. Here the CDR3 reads CASSQGPPGRINYGYTF. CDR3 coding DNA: TGCGCCAGCAGCCAAGGTCCCCCCGGGCGAATAAACTATGGCTACACCTTC.

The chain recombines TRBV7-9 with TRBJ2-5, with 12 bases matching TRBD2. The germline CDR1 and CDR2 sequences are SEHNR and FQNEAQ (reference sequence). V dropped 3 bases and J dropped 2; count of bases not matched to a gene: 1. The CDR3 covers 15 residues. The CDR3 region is CASSLTSGGQETQYF. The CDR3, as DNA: TGTGCCAGCAGCTTGACTAGCGGGGGACAAGAGACCCAGTACTTC.

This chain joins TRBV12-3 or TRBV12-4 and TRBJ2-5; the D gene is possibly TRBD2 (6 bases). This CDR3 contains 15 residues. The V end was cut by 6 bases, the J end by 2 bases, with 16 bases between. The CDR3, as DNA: TGTGCCAGCAGGCTCACGACTAGTGTACAAGAGACCCAGTACTTC. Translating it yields CASRLTTSVQETQYF.

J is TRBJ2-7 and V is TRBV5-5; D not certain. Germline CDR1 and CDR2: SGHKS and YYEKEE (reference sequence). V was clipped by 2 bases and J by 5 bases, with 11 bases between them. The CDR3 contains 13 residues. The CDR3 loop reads CASSFPHGNEQYF. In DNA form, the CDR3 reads TGTGCCAGCAGCTTTCCCCATGGCAACGAGCAGTACTTC.

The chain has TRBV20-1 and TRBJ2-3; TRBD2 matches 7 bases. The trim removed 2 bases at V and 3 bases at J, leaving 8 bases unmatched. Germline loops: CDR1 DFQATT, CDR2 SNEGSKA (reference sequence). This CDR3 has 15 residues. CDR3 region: CSARSGTSRTDTQYF. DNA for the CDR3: TGCAGTGCTAGAAGCGGGACCAGTAGGACAGATACGCAGTATTTT.

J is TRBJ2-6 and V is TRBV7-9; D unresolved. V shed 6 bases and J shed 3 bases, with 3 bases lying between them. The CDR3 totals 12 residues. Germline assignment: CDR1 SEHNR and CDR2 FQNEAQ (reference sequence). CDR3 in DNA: TGTGCCAGCAGGATTGGGGCCAACGTCCTGACTTTC. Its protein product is CASRIGANVLTF.

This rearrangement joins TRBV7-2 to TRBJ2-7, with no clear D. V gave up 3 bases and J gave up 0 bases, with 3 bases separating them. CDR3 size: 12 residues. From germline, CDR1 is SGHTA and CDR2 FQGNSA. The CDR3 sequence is CASSFSSYEQYF. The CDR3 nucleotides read TGTGCCAGCAGCTTTTCCTCCTACGAGCAGTACTTC.

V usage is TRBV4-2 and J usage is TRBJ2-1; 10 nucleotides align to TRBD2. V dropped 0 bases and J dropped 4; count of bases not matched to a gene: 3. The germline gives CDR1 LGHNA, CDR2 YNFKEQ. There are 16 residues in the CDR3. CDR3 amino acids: CASSQDPAGGYNEQFF. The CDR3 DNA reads TGTGCCAGCAGCCAAGATCCAGCGGGGGGGTACAATGAGCAGTTCTTC.

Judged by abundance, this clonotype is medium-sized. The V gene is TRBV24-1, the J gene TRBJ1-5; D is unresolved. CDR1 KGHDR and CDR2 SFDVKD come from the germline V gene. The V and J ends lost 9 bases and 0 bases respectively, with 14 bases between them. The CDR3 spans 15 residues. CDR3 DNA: TGTGCCACCCCTCATGTGCTTCATAGCAATCAGCCCCAGCATTTT. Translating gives CATPHVLHSNQPQHF.